The clone carrying this T cell receptor (beta chain) was observed many times. Its antigen remains unidentified. The ends were cut back, 6 bases at V and 7 bases at J, with 19 bases in the middle. CDR1 and CDR2 (germline): MDHEN, SYDVKM. This CDR3 spans 14 amino acids. Graves' hyperthyroidism was deemed stable given no ophthalmopathy progression within 18 months. This entry comes from a study of T cells in Graves' hyperthyroidism and ophthalmopathy. Study-level findings and limits: The blood repertoire included most of the expanded thyroid clonotypes above 0.001. A median around 6.4 months before onset, the model predicted ophthalmopathy.

TCR beta CDR3 regions were amplified from RNA transcripts. An initial round of RT-PCR targeting the TCR CDR3 relied on the HTBI primer set. Using its own MiXCR run on the multiplex PCR reads, TCRdb lists one record per CDR3 protein. The table includes some 690,000 distinct CDR3 sequences, roughly a sixth detected once. Sequencing was done on a sample of blood. This rearrangement joins TRBV28 to TRBJ2-7, with D perhaps matching TRBD1 or TRBD2 (6 bases each). This TCR derives from a man aged 45-60 years with Graves' hyperthyroidism. CDR3 nucleotide sequence: TGTGCCAGCAGCAAACCGCCGGGGGCAGGAGAGCAGTACTTC. Translating it yields CASSKPPGAGEQYF.